This entry lists 21 T cell receptor beta chains sequenced from one sample in a study of shared clonotypes between healthy human individuals. Naive CD8 cells were CD45RO-negative, positively selected for CCR7, excluding terminally differentiated effector memory CD45RA+ cells. TCRdb's copy holds only in-frame clones and misses some; the assay was immunoSEQ multiplex PCR. This sample yields about 2 million clones, of which roughly 95% are seen a single time; approximately 1% belongs to the top ten. Input material: naive CD8+ T cells sorted from blood. The receptors here all came from a man aged 18 to 29 in good health.

The chain couples TRBV27 to TRBJ2-3; TRBD2 aligns across 8 bases. V lost 3 bases, J lost 2 bases, and 13 bases stayed unmatched. CDR1 is MNHEY and CDR2 is SMNVEV in the germline V gene (reference sequence). This CDR3 has 18 residues. The CDR3 DNA reads TGTGCCAGCAGTTTCTCTGACTCGCAGCGGGAGTCCACAGATACGCAGTATTTT. Protein sequence: CASSFSDSQRESTDTQYF.

This clone was detected once. This rearrangement joins TRBV5-1 to TRBJ1-6; 7 bases line up with TRBD1. The CDR3 sequence is 15 residues long. V lost 1 base to trimming and J lost 7 bases; unmatched junction nucleotides: 5. CDR1 is SGHRS, CDR2 YFSETQ, per germline. The CDR3 spells CASSLTGELNSPLHF. CDR3 coding DNA: TGCGCCAGCAGCTTGACAGGGGAGTTAAATTCACCCCTCCACTTT.

The chain employs TRBV4-1 and TRBJ1-5; a weak D match, TRBD1 (6 bases). Germline V gene data show CDR1 as MGHRA and CDR2 as YSYEKL. CDR3 size: 16 residues. Trimming removed 4 bases at V and 4 bases at J, with 17 bases between. CDR3 sequence (DNA): TGCGCCAGCAGCCTTACGAGGGGGACTGCGAATCAGCCCCAGCATTTT. Residues: CASSLTRGTANQPQHF.

In DNA form, the CDR3 reads TGTGCCAGCAGCTTCCGCCCGACGGGCGACGAGCAGTACTTC. Its protein is CASSFRPTGDEQYF. V and J are TRBV5-5 and TRBJ2-7; D is unresolved. The CDR3 length is 14 residues. The V end lost 2 bases, the J end lost 5 bases, and 14 bases lay between the germline ends. From germline, CDR1 is SGHKS and CDR2 YYEKEE (reference sequence).

To note about this clone: Other DNA sequences from this sample encode an identical CDR3 as well. V and J are TRBV19 and TRBJ1-1; a weak D match, TRBD1 (5 bases). The germline CDR1 and CDR2 sequences are LNHDA and SQIVND (reference sequence). This CDR3 comprises 13 residues. V lost 2 bases and J 1 base, leaving 5 bases between the germline ends. The CDR3 DNA reads as TGTGCCAGTAGTATACAGGGGAACACTGAAGCTTTCTTT. Protein sequence: CASSIQGNTEAFF.

The chain carries TRBV28 and TRBJ1-2, with 7 nucleotides matching TRBD1. With 6 bases clipped from V and 6 bases from J, the junction kept 13 bases outside the gene matches. CDR1 and CDR2 from the germline V gene are MDHEN and SYDVKM. The CDR3 runs to 15 residues. CDR3 sequence reads: CASSEGAGGANGYTF. In DNA, the CDR3 is TGTGCCAGCAGCGAGGGGGCGGGAGGGGCGAATGGCTACACCTTC.

This chain uses TRBV5-1 with TRBJ2-7; 7 bases are shared with TRBD1. Germline V gene lookup returns CDR1 SGHRS and CDR2 YFSETQ. V was pared by 4 bases and J by 5 bases, with 12 bases of the junction left unmatched. The CDR3 loop spans 15 amino acids. CDR3 in DNA: TGCGCCAGCAGCACTACCACAGGGGTCATCCACGAGCAGTACTTC. The encoded protein is CASSTTTGVIHEQYF.

The chain is built from TRBV5-7 and TRBJ1-1; 8 nucleotides agree with TRBD1. TRBV5-7 is flagged as an ORF with uncertain function. The CDR3 has 16 residues. The ends lost 0 bases at V and 4 bases at J; junction bases unmatched: 8. This chain's CDR3 is CASSLVPQTGATEAFF. DNA of the CDR3: TGTGCCAGCAGCTTGGTCCCCCAGACAGGGGCCACTGAAGCTTTCTTT.

The chain links TRBV4-1 to TRBJ1-2; 7 bases fit TRBD1. The CDR3 sequence is 15 residues long. The trim removed 5 bases at V and 2 bases at J, leaving 8 bases unmatched. Germline V gene data show CDR1 as MGHRA and CDR2 as YSYEKL. The CDR3 loop reads CASSESQGTNYGYTF. DNA for the CDR3: TGCGCCAGCAGCGAGTCACAGGGGACGAACTATGGCTACACCTTC.

This rearrangement joins TRBV11-2 to TRBJ2-1; D ambiguous. V was clipped by 8 bases and J by 10 bases, with 12 bases between them. Germline V gene sequence: CDR1 SGHAT, CDR2 FQNNGV. CDR3 size: 11 residues. The CDR3 nucleotides are TGTGCCAGCGCTTCTGGTAGAGAGCAGTTCTTC. This encodes CASASGREQFF.

The chain links TRBV7-9 to TRBJ2-2; 12 bases match TRBD2. Germline V lookup: CDR1 SEHNR, CDR2 FQNEAQ (reference sequence). The J segment lost 4 bases and the V segment lost 4 bases, leaving 7 bases of the junction unmatched. The CDR3 is made up of 17 amino acids. CDR3 loop: CASSSGLAGSGTGELFF. The CDR3 nucleotides are TGTGCCAGCAGCTCAGGACTAGCGGGGTCGGGCACCGGGGAGCTGTTTTTT.

The chain couples TRBV7-9 to TRBJ2-7, with a tentative D call TRBD1 (5 bases). The CDR3 has 13 residues. V was shortened by 0 bases and J by 6 bases, with 9 bases between the two germline ends. CDR1 SEHNR and CDR2 FQNEAQ come from the germline V gene (reference sequence). The CDR3 is CASSLAPGIEQYF. As DNA, the CDR3 is TGTGCCAGCAGCTTAGCGCCAGGGATCGAGCAGTACTTC.

The chain has TRBV6-1 and TRBJ1-5; D may be TRBD1 (6 bases). Germline CDR1 and CDR2: MNHNS and SASEGT. The CDR3 contains 18 residues. Trimming shortened V by 2 bases and J by 0 bases, and 17 bases separated the two germline ends. This CDR3 is CASSERHRELNSNQPQHF. CDR3 bases: TGTGCCAGCAGTGAACGGCACAGGGAACTAAATAGCAATCAGCCCCAGCATTTT.

This clone has a handful of counts. This chain uses TRBV7-8 with TRBJ2-7; D gene unclear. Germline V gives CDR1 SGHVS, CDR2 FQNEAQ. The V gene lost 1 base and the J gene lost 4 bases, with 8 bases spanning the gap. The CDR3 sequence is 13 residues long. The CDR3 sequence: CASSLVPVYEQYF. Here the CDR3 DNA reads TGTGCCAGCAGCTTAGTCCCCGTTTACGAGCAGTACTTC.

Details on this clone: Other DNA sequences in this specimen translate into the identical CDR3. V gene TRBV7-2 combines with J gene TRBJ2-7, with 7 bases identical to TRBD2. The V and J ends lost 4 bases and 4 bases, in that order; junction bases with no gene match: 7. The CDR3 totals 14 residues. Germline CDR1 reads SGHTA; CDR2 reads FQGNSA. The DNA of the CDR3 is TGTGCCAGCAGCTCCAGTGGCGGGAGTTACGAGCAGTACTTC. Translation: CASSSSGGSYEQYF.

The V and J genes are TRBV30 and TRBJ2-7; TRBD1 aligns across 7 bases. The CDR3 consists of 13 residues. The V and J ends lost 2 bases and 5 bases, in that order; junction bases with no gene match: 6. Germline V gene lookup returns CDR1 GTSNPN and CDR2 SVGIG (reference sequence). The CDR3 nucleotides are TGTGCCTGGAGTACAGGGGCAGGAAACGAGCAGTACTTC. Translating it yields CAWSTGAGNEQYF.

The chain carries TRBV18 and TRBJ2-7; 7 bases align to TRBD1. CDR3 length: 15 residues. The germline gives CDR1 KGHSH, CDR2 LQKENI. V lost 3 bases, J lost 2 bases, and 7 bases stayed unmatched. The CDR3 coding sequence is TGTGCCAGCTCACCTGAGGACAGGTTAACCTACGAGCAGTACTTC. This encodes CASSPEDRLTYEQYF.

This clone was observed once. This rearrangement joins TRBV28 to TRBJ1-2, with TRBD1 identical over 10 bases. In germline, CDR1 is MDHEN, CDR2 SYDVKM. The CDR3 has 15 residues. The trim removed 6 bases at V and 3 bases at J, leaving 7 bases unmatched. The CDR3 nucleotides read TGTGCCAGCAGAGATGACAGGGGGCTGGACTATGGCTACACCTTC. It yields the protein CASRDDRGLDYGYTF.

The chain couples TRBV29-1 to TRBJ2-7; D uncertain. Trimming cost V 4 bases and J 2 bases, with 9 bases left between them. This CDR3 has 12 amino acids. Germline V CDR1 and CDR2: SQVTM, ANQGSEA. The CDR3 is CSVVGGPYEQYF. The DNA of the CDR3 is TGCAGCGTTGTTGGCGGACCCTACGAGCAGTACTTC.

J is TRBJ1-2 and V is TRBV5-6; 9 nucleotides match TRBD1. Germline CDR1 and CDR2: SGHDT and YYEEEE. This CDR3 region has 14 residues. J was trimmed by 8 bases and V by 2 bases; bases with no gene match: 7. The CDR3, as DNA: TGTGCCAGCAGCTTCGGACAGGGGAGACGCGGCTACACCTTC. It encodes CASSFGQGRRGYTF.

This clone was found a few times. The chain carries TRBV28 and TRBJ2-1; D may be TRBD1 (6 bases). Deletions cut 11 bases from V and 6 bases from J, with 14 bases between. The germline gives CDR1 MDHEN, CDR2 SYDVKM. The CDR3 runs to 12 residues. The CDR3 DNA follows: TGTGCCTCCAGGGGCTTGGTCAATGAGCAGTTCTTC. Amino acids: CASRGLVNEQFF.